The 27 T cell receptor beta chains below come from one sample, sequenced in a study of brain T cells in children with intractable seizures. Time point in this sample: blood from clinic visit 5 months post-surgery; TSC patient then seizure free. The protocol was immunoSEQ multiplex PCR, while the TCRdb copy is restricted to in-frame clones and leaves out a portion. The sample holds approximately 330,000 clones, over 85% seen once. The sequenced sample was peripheral blood, obtained roughly 5 months after surgery. These receptors all stem from a boy in the first two years of life with tuberous sclerosis and intractable seizures.

The J gene is TRBJ1-2, the V gene TRBV6-6; possible D gene TRBD1, 6 bases. Germline V gene sequence: CDR1 MNHNY, CDR2 SVGAGI (reference sequence). The CDR3 extends over 14 amino acids. Trimming shortened V by 2 bases and J by 3 bases, and 10 bases separated the two germline ends. This CDR3 reads CASSYRGSHYGYTF. CDR3 nucleotide sequence: TGTGCCAGCAGTTACAGGGGGTCCCACTATGGCTACACCTTC.

The rearrangement links TRBV9 to TRBJ2-2; tentative D call: TRBD2 (5 bases). This CDR3 has 16 residues. Germline CDR1 and CDR2: SGDLS and YYNGEE. Trimming took off 5 bases at V and 6 bases at J, with 20 bases between the two ends. The CDR3 protein is CASRYHGEGSPGELFF. The DNA of the CDR3 is TGTGCCAGCAGGTACCACGGCGAGGGATCCCCCGGGGAGCTGTTTTTT.

This clone was counted once. This chain joins TRBV5-8 and TRBJ1-2, with D maybe TRBD1 (6 bases). The ends were cut back, 4 bases at V and 0 bases at J, with 19 bases in the middle. The germline V gene has CDR1 SGHTS and CDR2 YDEGEE. The CDR3 has 17 amino acids. CDR3 bases: TGTGCCAGCAGCAACCCTTCCCGGGACATCGCTAACTATGGCTACACCTTC. It translates to CASSNPSRDIANYGYTF.

The J gene is TRBJ2-7, the V gene TRBV27, with a possible D match to TRBD1 (7 bases). V lost 2 bases and J 3 bases, leaving 14 bases between the germline ends. CDR3 size: 15 residues. CDR1 and CDR2 from the germline V gene are MNHEY and SMNVEV (reference sequence). The CDR3 loop reads CASSLGPGGGYEQYF. CDR3 sequence (DNA): TGTGCCAGCAGTTTAGGGCCAGGGGGAGGCTACGAGCAGTACTTC.

The chain carries TRBV5-1 and TRBJ1-3, with TRBD1 matching 9 bases. Germline-derived CDR1 and CDR2 are SGHRS and YFSETQ. CDR3 size: 15 residues. After removal of 4 bases from V and 1 base from J, the junction contained 3 bases not matched to a gene. CDR3 in amino acids: CASSRQGVSGNTIYF. The DNA for the CDR3 is TGCGCCAGCAGCCGACAGGGGGTTTCTGGAAACACCATATATTTT.

The V gene is TRBV6-2 or TRBV6-3, the J gene TRBJ2-3, with D hard to call. CDR1 MNHEY and CDR2 SVGEGT come from the germline V gene. V lost 6 bases to trimming and J lost 2 bases, with 15 bases between them. The CDR3 covers 15 residues. CDR3 residues: CASSPIAYVTDTQYF. The CDR3 nucleotides read TGTGCCAGCAGCCCCATCGCCTACGTCACAGATACGCAGTATTTT.

The chain has TRBV14 and TRBJ1-2, with D maybe TRBD1 (6 bases). CDR3 length: 15 amino acids. CDR1 and CDR2 (germline): SGHDN, FVKESK. Trimming took 2 bases from V and 4 from J, leaving 14 bases between them. The DNA of the CDR3 is TGTGCCAGCAGCCAAAACAGGGCGGGAAGCTATGGCTACACCTTC. Translating gives CASSQNRAGSYGYTF.

This chain joins TRBV19 and TRBJ2-1, with 7 bases fitting TRBD1. The CDR3 is 14 amino acids. Germline trimming cut 5 bases from V and 7 bases from J; bases unmatched to any gene: 8. Germline V gene data show CDR1 as LNHDA and CDR2 as SQIVND (reference sequence). The CDR3 sequence: CASSPVDRENEQFF. CDR3 in DNA: TGTGCCAGTAGTCCTGTAGACAGGGAAAATGAGCAGTTCTTC.

The V and J genes are TRBV2 and TRBJ1-1; D unresolved. This CDR3 has 14 residues. Germline-derived CDR1 and CDR2 are SNHLY and FYNNEI. The V gene lost 5 bases and the J gene lost 2 bases, with 12 bases spanning the gap. The CDR3 sequence: CASSRLTINTEAFF. The CDR3 coding sequence is TGTGCCAGCAGTCGGCTTACGATTAACACTGAAGCTTTCTTT.

The chain combines TRBV7-9 with TRBJ2-1; unclear D gene. The germline V and J ends were trimmed by 5 bases and 7 bases, with 12 bases remaining between them. The CDR3 length is 13 residues. In germline, CDR1 is SEHNR, CDR2 FQNEAQ (reference sequence). CDR3 DNA sequence: TGTGCCAGCAGCCCAAAGTGGAGAAATGAGCAGTTCTTC. Translating it yields CASSPKWRNEQFF. The whole variable domain, remainder taken from reference TRBV7-9 and TRBJ2-1, is DTGVSQNPRHKITKRGQNVTFRCDPISEHNRLYWYRQTLGQGPEFLTYFQNEAQLEKSRLLSDRFSAERPKGSFSTLEIQRTEQGDSAMYLCASSPKWRNEQFFGPGTRLTVL.

The chain is built from TRBV5-1 and TRBJ2-5, with D unclear. V gave up 3 bases and J gave up 1 base, with 7 bases separating them. This CDR3 is built from 13 residues. Germline V gene lookup returns CDR1 SGHRS and CDR2 YFSETQ. CDR3 sequence (DNA): TGCGCCAGCAGCTCGGACGTCCAAGAGACCCAGTACTTC. It encodes CASSSDVQETQYF. The variable domain in full, completed from reference TRBV5-1 and TRBJ2-5, reads KAGVTQTPRYLIKTRGQQVTLSCSPISGHRSVSWYQQTPGQGLQFLFEYFSETQRNKGNFPGRFSGRQFSNSRSEMNVSTLELGDSALYLCASSSDVQETQYFGPGTRLLVL.

The CDR3 DNA reads TGCGCCAGCAGCTTTCCTCAGGGCTACGAGCAGTACTTC. It translates to CASSFPQGYEQYF. The chain combines TRBV5-1 with TRBJ2-7, with D possibly being TRBD1 (5 bases). The germline V gene encodes CDR1 SGHRS and CDR2 YFSETQ. The CDR3 is 13 residues long. V shed 2 bases and J shed 3 bases, with 9 bases lying between them.

The V and J genes are TRBV24-1 and TRBJ2-3; 13 bases fit TRBD2. The germline V gene has CDR1 KGHDR and CDR2 SFDVKD. The CDR3 runs 17 residues. The V and J ends lost 9 bases and 2 bases, in that order; junction bases with no gene match: 10. This chain's CDR3 is CATGGLAGPEFTDTQYF. CDR3 DNA: TGTGCCACCGGGGGACTAGCGGGACCCGAATTCACAGATACGCAGTATTTT.

The chain is built from TRBV4-1 and TRBJ2-7; TRBD1 matches at 10 bases. Germline V CDR1 and CDR2: MGHRA, YSYEKL. The junction had 7 bases not matched to a gene; V was cut back by 4 bases and J by 4 bases. CDR3 length: 15 amino acids. DNA of the CDR3: TGCGCCAGCAGCCTGACAGGGGGCTATGGGTACGAGCAGTACTTC. The encoded protein is CASSLTGGYGYEQYF.

The J gene is TRBJ2-3, the V gene TRBV19; 12 positions agree with TRBD2. Germline V gene lookup returns CDR1 LNHDA and CDR2 SQIVND (reference sequence). This CDR3 comprises 15 residues. V lost 11 bases, J lost 0 bases, and 6 bases stayed unmatched. The CDR3 loop is CASRTSGTSTDTQYF. In DNA, the CDR3 is TGTGCCTCCCGGACTAGCGGGACTAGCACAGATACGCAGTATTTT.

The chain links TRBV6-1 to TRBJ1-4, with a possible D match to TRBD1 (5 bases). The length of the CDR3 is 17 residues. The germline V gene encodes CDR1 MNHNS and CDR2 SASEGT. V was pared by 4 bases and J by 2 bases, with 17 bases between. CDR3 in DNA: TGTGCCAGCAGTGCCTCCGGGGCTTGGGGGACTAATGAAAAACTGTTTTTT. Translated: CASSASGAWGTNEKLFF.

This rearrangement joins TRBV5-4 to TRBJ1-2; 7 nucleotides line up with TRBD1. Germline assignment: CDR1 SGHNT and CDR2 YYREEE (reference sequence). The CDR3 consists of 15 residues. The V gene end was trimmed by 0 bases and the J gene end by 2 bases; junction bases not matched to a gene: 4. The CDR3 loop is CASSLAMGQNYGYTF. In nucleotides, the CDR3 is TGTGCCAGCAGCTTGGCCATGGGACAGAACTATGGCTACACCTTC.

The chain links TRBV3-1 (or the pseudogene TRBV3-2) to TRBJ2-4; D call uncertain. This CDR3 contains 14 residues. CDR1 is LGHDT and CDR2 is YNNKEL in the germline V gene (reference sequence). V dropped 0 bases and J dropped 5 bases, with 8 bases sitting between them. The CDR3, as DNA: TGTGCCAGCAGCCAAGACCTCAGCCAAAACATTCAGTACTTC. Translated, it gives CASSQDLSQNIQYF.

This clone appeared once. The chain combines TRBV4-1 with TRBJ2-7; perhaps TRBD1 as D (5 bases). CDR3 size: 15 residues. Trimming shortened V by 1 base and J by 0 bases, and 10 bases separated the two germline ends. Germline V gene sequence: CDR1 MGHRA, CDR2 YSYEKL. The CDR3 spells CASSQVDTFSYEQYF. For the CDR3, the DNA is TGCGCCAGCAGCCAAGTGGACACCTTCTCCTACGAGCAGTACTTC.

This chain joins TRBV6-1 and TRBJ2-1, with 11 bases aligning to TRBD2. With 2 bases clipped from V and 9 bases from J, the junction kept 6 bases outside the gene matches. The CDR3 runs to 15 residues. CDR1 and CDR2 from the germline V gene are MNHNS and SASEGT. CDR3 region: CASSELAGGGVEQFF. In nucleotides, the CDR3 is TGTGCCAGCAGTGAACTAGCGGGAGGAGGTGTTGAGCAGTTCTTC.

The chain couples TRBV6-5 to TRBJ2-1; 10 bases are shared with TRBD2. The germline CDR1 and CDR2 sequences are MNHEY and SVGAGI. The length of the CDR3 is 15 residues. Germline trimming cut 10 bases from V and 1 base from J; bases unmatched to any gene: 7. CDR3 sequence reads: CATGRGLASYNEQFF. CDR3 DNA: TGTGCCACCGGGAGGGGACTAGCGTCCTACAATGAGCAGTTCTTC.

The V gene is TRBV7-3, the J gene TRBJ2-7, with D perhaps matching TRBD2 (6 bases). V lost 0 bases and J lost 0, with 15 bases in between. This CDR3 has 17 residues. The V gene's germline CDR1 is SGHTA and CDR2 FQGTGA. Written as DNA, the CDR3 is TGTGCCAGCAGCTTAACCGGAGGAGGGGTAGACTCCTACGAGCAGTACTTC. Its protein product is CASSLTGGGVDSYEQYF.

The chain links TRBV3-1 (or the pseudogene TRBV3-2) to TRBJ1-4; 7 bases fit TRBD1. V lost 3 bases and J lost 4; bases outside the gene matches: 8. CDR1 and CDR2 (germline): LGHDT, YNNKEL (reference sequence). CDR3 length: 16 amino acids. In DNA form, the CDR3 reads TGTGCCAGCAGCCATGAAAACAGGGGAGTTAATGAAAAACTGTTTTTT. Its protein is CASSHENRGVNEKLFF.

The CDR3 loop reads CASSLVRGTVGEKLFF. As DNA, the CDR3 is TGTGCCAGCAGCTTGGTCCGAGGGACGGTGGGTGAAAAACTGTTTTTT. The chain is built from TRBV5-6 and TRBJ1-4; a weak D match, TRBD1 (5 bases). CDR3 length: 16 amino acids. V lost 0 bases and J lost 7, with 16 bases in between. Germline V gene data show CDR1 as SGHDT and CDR2 as YYEEEE.

This chain connects TRBV4-1 to TRBJ2-7; D is uncertain. This CDR3 contains 16 residues. The germline gives CDR1 MGHRA, CDR2 YSYEKL. The V gene lost 1 base and the J gene lost 2 bases, with 15 bases spanning the gap. The CDR3 DNA reads TGCGCCAGCAGCCAAGGAGCGCTCCCTTTCACCTACGAGCAGTACTTC. Translated, it gives CASSQGALPFTYEQYF.

The chain joins TRBV2 to TRBJ1-6; D is perhaps TRBD1 (5 bases). V shed 4 bases and J shed 7 bases, with 8 bases lying between them. The CDR3 spans 13 residues. In germline, CDR1 is SNHLY, CDR2 FYNNEI. In DNA, the CDR3 is TGTGCCAGCAGTGCGCGGGGGAATTCACCCCTCCACTTT. Translation: CASSARGNSPLHF. The whole variable domain, remainder taken from reference TRBV2 and TRBJ1-6, is EPEVTQTPSHQVTQMGQEVILRCVPISNHLYFYWYRQILGQKVEFLVSFYNNEISEKSEIFDDQFSVERPDGSNFTLKIRSTKLEDSAMYFCASSARGNSPLHFGNGTRLTVT.

The V call is TRBV28, the J call TRBJ2-7; the D call may be TRBD1 or TRBD2 (7 bases each). Trimming left V 6 bases short and J 3 bases short, with 18 bases between. Per germline, CDR1 MDHEN and CDR2 SYDVKM. The CDR3 is 15 amino acids. Written as DNA, the CDR3 is TGTGCCAGCAGGGCCGACAGGGAGGGATTCTACGAGCAGTACTTC. Translated: CASRADREGFYEQYF.